The 18 T cell receptor beta chains reported below all come from one sample, sequenced in a study of blood T cell repertoires in COVID-19. Measured with immunoSEQ multiplex PCR; TCRdb has only the in-frame clones, and not every one. This sample has 90,000 to 130,000 clones, with 65% to 80% found just once. Source material: peripheral blood. The receptor source for this set is a woman aged 40 to 50 with acute or convalescent COVID-19.

The rearrangement joins TRBV5-1 to TRBJ2-7; TRBD1 aligns across 10 bases. CDR1 is SGHRS and CDR2 is YFSETQ in the germline V gene. Trimming cost V 0 bases and J 3 bases; bases outside gene matches: 6. The CDR3 has 16 amino acids. The CDR3 reads CASSLEGQGSGYEQYF. The CDR3 region has the DNA TGCGCCAGCAGCTTGGAGGGACAGGGGTCGGGCTACGAGCAGTACTTC.

The chain joins TRBV4-1 to TRBJ1-1, with TRBD1 matching over 10 bases. Germline loops: CDR1 MGHRA, CDR2 YSYEKL. V shed 5 bases, J shed 6 bases, and the junction held 6 bases outside the gene matches. The CDR3 length is 14 residues. CDR3 region: CASSKGQGGSEAFF. The CDR3 coding sequence is TGCGCCAGCAGCAAAGGACAGGGGGGATCTGAAGCTTTCTTT.

This chain uses TRBV5-1 with TRBJ2-7; 10 bases agree with TRBD1. Per the germline V gene, CDR1 is SGHRS and CDR2 is YFSETQ. The V segment lost 4 bases and the J segment 0 bases; nucleotides outside the gene matches: 16. This CDR3 is 19 amino acids long. CDR3 in DNA: TGCGCCAGCAGCCCAGGACAGGGGGAGACCAGGCTTCCCTCCTACGAGCAGTACTTC. It is translated as CASSPGQGETRLPSYEQYF.

Only one count was recorded for this clone. The J gene is TRBJ2-5, the V gene TRBV30; 8 positions agree with TRBD1. Trimming removed 1 base from V and 5 bases from J; junction bases left unmatched: 3. Germline V gene sequence: CDR1 GTSNPN, CDR2 SVGIG (reference sequence). The CDR3 consists of 13 residues. The CDR3 DNA reads TGTGCCTGGAGTGAGGACAGGGTTGAGACCCAGTACTTC. Protein sequence: CAWSEDRVETQYF.

V gene TRBV18 combines with J gene TRBJ2-3; D possibly corresponds to TRBD1 (6 bases). The germline V gene encodes CDR1 KGHSH and CDR2 LQKENI. CDR3 length equals 14 residues. With 9 bases removed from V and 8 bases from J, the gap between germline ends came to 21 bases. DNA for the CDR3: TGTGCCAGTGCCGTCTCAGGGGACGGCAGTACGCAGTATTTT. It yields the protein CASAVSGDGSTQYF.

The genes are TRBV2 and TRBJ2-3, with D possibly matching TRBD1 (5 bases). The germline V and J ends were trimmed by 6 bases and 2 bases, with 12 bases remaining between them. Germline V gene sequence: CDR1 SNHLY, CDR2 FYNNEI. There are 14 residues in the CDR3. The CDR3 region is CASRQVEITDTQYF. The CDR3 region has the DNA TGTGCCAGCAGACAGGTGGAGATCACAGATACGCAGTATTTT.

J is TRBJ2-2 and V is TRBV7-9; 14 nucleotides align to TRBD2. Germline values: CDR1 SEHNR, CDR2 FQNEAQ (reference sequence). The V and J ends lost 5 bases and 7 bases, in that order; junction bases with no gene match: 9. The CDR3 has 17 amino acids. The CDR3, as DNA: TGTGCCAGCAGCGCCCGACTAGCGGGGGGGCTTGACGGGGAGCTGTTTTTT. Its protein is CASSARLAGGLDGELFF. The entire variable domain, with the rest obtained from reference TRBV7-9 and TRBJ2-2, is as follows: DTGVSQNPRHKITKRGQNVTFRCDPISEHNRLYWYRQTLGQGPEFLTYFQNEAQLEKSRLLSDRFSAERPKGSFSTLEIQRTEQGDSAMYLCASSARLAGGLDGELFFGEGSRLTVL.

The chain recombines TRBV9 with TRBJ1-1; 8 bases are a match to TRBD1. Germline V gene data show CDR1 as SGDLS and CDR2 as YYNGEE. The CDR3 runs 16 residues. J lost 4 bases, V lost 0 bases, and 8 bases had no gene match. The CDR3, as DNA: TGTGCCAGCAGCGTAGACCACGGGACAGGATCCACTGAAGCTTTCTTT. Protein product: CASSVDHGTGSTEAFF.

A few counts support this clone. The V and J genes are TRBV10-3 and TRBJ1-2; D may be TRBD1 (6 bases). The CDR3 runs to 13 residues. The V gene lost 5 bases and the J gene lost 6 bases, with 13 bases spanning the gap. The germline V gene encodes CDR1 ENHRY and CDR2 SYGVKD. The CDR3 spells CAISRDTRDGYTF. The CDR3 DNA sequence: TGTGCCATCAGTCGGGACACCCGGGATGGCTACACCTTC.

The V and J genes are TRBV5-1 and TRBJ2-7; 7 nucleotides align to TRBD2. Germline V gene sequence: CDR1 SGHRS, CDR2 YFSETQ. The ends lost 0 bases at V and 4 bases at J; junction bases unmatched: 4. The CDR3 totals 14 residues. For the CDR3, the DNA is TGCGCCAGCAGCTTGGAGTGGGGGGGATACGAGCAGTACTTC. Protein product: CASSLEWGGYEQYF.

V is TRBV24-1 and J is TRBJ2-2; 7 positions match TRBD1. The trim removed 0 bases at V and 6 bases at J, leaving 9 bases unmatched. Germline V gene sequence: CDR1 KGHDR, CDR2 SFDVKD. The CDR3 consists of 17 residues. CDR3 in DNA: TGTGCCACCAGTGATTTGAGGATAACAGGGGATCCCGGGGAGCTGTTTTTT. Protein product: CATSDLRITGDPGELFF.

The chain carries TRBV14 and TRBJ2-2; 7 bases are shared with TRBD2. CDR3 length: 14 residues. CDR1 and CDR2 from the germline V gene are SGHDN and FVKESK. Trimming took 3 bases from V and 4 from J; bases not matched to a gene: 2. The CDR3 sequence: CASSQGGITGELFF. In DNA form, the CDR3 reads TGTGCCAGCAGCCAGGGAGGGATCACCGGGGAGCTGTTTTTT.

V and J are TRBV24-1 and TRBJ2-5; a possible D gene is TRBD1 (6 bases). The CDR3 spans 15 residues. V lost 3 bases and J lost 5, with 15 bases in between. In germline, CDR1 is KGHDR, CDR2 SFDVKD. CDR3 nucleotide sequence: TGTGCCACCAGTGATCGAACAGGGTTGGGCGAGACCCAGTACTTC. Amino acids: CATSDRTGLGETQYF.

This clone was recorded many times. The V call is TRBV5-1, the J call TRBJ2-7; 9 bases match TRBD1. Germline CDR1 is SGHRS and CDR2 is YFSETQ. Losses at the gene ends were 4 bases for V and 3 bases for J; bases not matched to a gene: 2. This CDR3 has 13 amino acids. As DNA, the CDR3 is TGCGCCAGCAGCAAGGGACAGGGCTACGAGCAGTACTTC. Protein product: CASSKGQGYEQYF. Full variable domain (missing parts from reference TRBV5-1 and TRBJ2-7): KAGVTQTPRYLIKTRGQQVTLSCSPISGHRSVSWYQQTPGQGLQFLFEYFSETQRNKGNFPGRFSGRQFSNSRSEMNVSTLELGDSALYLCASSKGQGYEQYFGPGTRLTVT.

The chain couples TRBV10-3 to TRBJ1-1; 7 bases line up with TRBD1. Germline V lookup: CDR1 ENHRY, CDR2 SYGVKD. V shed 8 bases, J shed 1 base, and the junction held 7 bases outside the gene matches. The CDR3 has 14 residues. The DNA for the CDR3 is TGTGCCATCCAACGACAGGGTGAGAACACTGAAGCTTTCTTT. This sequence encodes CAIQRQGENTEAFF.

As DNA, the CDR3 is TGTGCCAGCAGCTCGAGCGGGGGGCGACAAGAGACCCAGTACTTC. The encoded protein is CASSSSGGRQETQYF. The chain has TRBV7-3 and TRBJ2-5; TRBD2 agrees at 9 bases. The germline V gene encodes CDR1 SGHTA and CDR2 FQGTGA. The CDR3 spans 15 residues. Unmatched junction bases numbered 5, after V lost 4 bases and J lost 2 bases. Drawing the rest from reference TRBV7-3 and TRBJ2-5, the complete variable domain is GAGVSQTPSNKVTEKGKYVELRCDPISGHTALYWYRQSLGQGPEFLIYFQGTGAADDSGLPNDRFFAVRPEGSVSTLKIQRTERGDSAVYLCASSSSGGRQETQYFGPGTRLLVL.

The chain combines TRBV7-6 with TRBJ2-2; 7 bases line up with TRBD2. Germline CDR1 SGHVS, CDR2 FNYEAQ. Trimming removed 2 bases from V and 5 bases from J; junction bases left unmatched: 8. The CDR3 totals 16 residues. The CDR3 here is CASSLLSGGSTGELFF. CDR3 nucleotide sequence: TGTGCCAGCAGCTTACTCTCGGGGGGTTCTACCGGGGAGCTGTTTTTT.

To note about this clone: A read error may explain this, as a much larger clone is one base away. V usage is TRBV7-2 and J usage is TRBJ1-1; perhaps TRBD1 as D (5 bases). CDR1 is SGHTA and CDR2 is FQGNSA in the germline V gene. The CDR3 has 14 residues. V lost 1 base, J lost 1 base, and 7 bases lay in between. The CDR3 region is CASSLGRENTEAFF. DNA of the CDR3: TGTGCCAGCAGCTTAGGCAGGGAGAACACTGAAGCTTTCTTT.